The clone carrying this T cell receptor (beta chain) was recorded only once. These data originate in a study of cytotoxic CD8 clonotypes in ibrutinib-treated CLL. Produced via immunoSEQ multiplex PCR; TCRdb's table is partial and in-frame only. The data hold tens of thousands of clones, with 50% to 60% observed a single time. J was trimmed by 5 bases and V by 7 bases; bases with no gene match: 5. From germline, CDR1 is SNHLY and CDR2 FYNNEI. This CDR3 comprises 13 residues. This TCR was sampled from a human donor with chronic lymphocytic leukemia. Sequenced here: PBMCs, sampled at disease progression, from a patient treated with ibrutinib. This chain joins TRBV2 and TRBJ1-5; 7 bases align to TRBD1. The CDR3: CASTGTVDQPQHF. In nucleotides, the CDR3 is TGTGCCAGCACTGGGACAGTTGATCAGCCCCAGCATTTT.